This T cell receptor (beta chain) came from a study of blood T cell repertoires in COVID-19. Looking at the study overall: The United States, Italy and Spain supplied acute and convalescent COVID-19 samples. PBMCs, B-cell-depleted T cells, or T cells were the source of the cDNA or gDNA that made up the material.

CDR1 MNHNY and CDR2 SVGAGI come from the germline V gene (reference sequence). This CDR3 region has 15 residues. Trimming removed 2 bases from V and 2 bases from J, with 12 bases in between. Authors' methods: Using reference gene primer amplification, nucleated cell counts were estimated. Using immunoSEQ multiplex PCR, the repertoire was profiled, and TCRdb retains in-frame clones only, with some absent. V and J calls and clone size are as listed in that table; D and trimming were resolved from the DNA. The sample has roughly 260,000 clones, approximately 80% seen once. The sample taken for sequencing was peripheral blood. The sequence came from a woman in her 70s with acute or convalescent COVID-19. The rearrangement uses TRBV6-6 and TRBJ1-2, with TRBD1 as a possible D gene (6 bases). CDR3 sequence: CASSYGTGLNYGYTF. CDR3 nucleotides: TGTGCCAGCAGTTACGGAACAGGGTTAAACTATGGCTACACCTTC.